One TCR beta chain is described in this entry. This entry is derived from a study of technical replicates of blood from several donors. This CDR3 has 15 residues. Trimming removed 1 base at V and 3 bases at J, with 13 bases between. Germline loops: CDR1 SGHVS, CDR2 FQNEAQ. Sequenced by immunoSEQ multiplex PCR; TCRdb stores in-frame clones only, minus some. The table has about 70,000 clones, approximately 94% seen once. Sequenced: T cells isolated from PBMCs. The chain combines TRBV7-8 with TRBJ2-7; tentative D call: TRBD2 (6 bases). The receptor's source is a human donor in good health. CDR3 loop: CASSLVPGTFYEQYF. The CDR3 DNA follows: TGTGCCAGCAGCTTAGTCCCAGGGACTTTCTACGAGCAGTACTTC.